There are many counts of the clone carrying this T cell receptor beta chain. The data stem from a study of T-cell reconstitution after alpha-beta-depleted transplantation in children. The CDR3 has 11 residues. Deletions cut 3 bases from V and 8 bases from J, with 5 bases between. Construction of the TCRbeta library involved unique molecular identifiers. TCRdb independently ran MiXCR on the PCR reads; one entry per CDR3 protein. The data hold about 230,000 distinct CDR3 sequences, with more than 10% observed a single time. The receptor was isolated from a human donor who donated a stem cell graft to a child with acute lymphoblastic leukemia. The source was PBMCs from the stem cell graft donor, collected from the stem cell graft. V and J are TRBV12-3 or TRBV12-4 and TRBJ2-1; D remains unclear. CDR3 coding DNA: TGTGCCAGCAGTTTCGGTCATGAGCAGTTCTTC. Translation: CASSFGHEQFF.